This entry features one T cell receptor (beta chain) sequence. This clone was recorded once. The antigen this receptor binds is unknown. Base-call qualities are not available, and no considerably larger clone is one nucleotide away. From V the trimming removes 5 bases and from J it removes 0 bases, while the gene matches leave 8 bases of the junction unaccounted for. From its cysteine to its phenylalanine, the CDR3 spans 16 amino acids. Only the CDR3 DNA stays, 48 bases, in frame from base 1. The germline V gene supplies CDR1 SGHRS and CDR2 YFSETQ. This record comes from a study of shared clonotypes between healthy human individuals (dated by TCRdb to the early 2020s). Regarding the research as a whole: The cohort included three men and a couple of women between 18 and 49 years of age. Per donor, leukapheresis produced somewhere between about 0.8 and 9 billion PBMCs. To estimate repertoire size and how much clonotypes are shared between individuals, the study performed deep sequencing of blood TCR repertoires from five healthy adults. For each donor, CD4 naive and CD4 memory were each given three plates, CD8 naive was given two plates, and CD8 memory was given one plate. Libraries were prepared and TCR repertoires were sequenced by different laboratories using diverse techniques, in order to increase sequencing depth and limit assay-specific biases.

Using the deep immunoSEQ assay, multiplex PCR amplified TCR CDR3 regions from genomic DNA. Extracted genomic DNA from each cell subset was distributed evenly across all wells of several immunoSEQ 96-well plates, and each plate was treated as a replicate. For sorted subsets, each replicate PCR was loaded with around 220 ng genomic DNA, equivalent to approximately 27,000 T cell genomes. Purified libraries were measured with a Qubit 3.0 fluorometer, size-checked on a Bioanalyzer 2100, and measured again with the KAPA Library Quantification kit. Every immunoSEQ 96-well plate was sequenced on a dedicated single-read 150-cycle Illumina NextSeq 550 flow cell. Turning to the authors' computational methods: Because only junctional sequences without quality scores were contained in the immunoSEQ output, filtering matching that applied to full-length reads could not be performed. To assign V/J genes and CDR3, sequences were annotated against IMGT germline references using PyIR, a Python wrapper for IgBLAST v1.9. Reads were removed for weak V/J assignments (E-value above 1e-6), missing CDR3, stop codons, out-of-frame junctions, or ambiguous translated residues. V3J clonotypes were defined by identical inferred V gene, J gene, and CDR3 amino acid sequence. The percentage overlap between two repertoires was calculated by dividing the number of shared unique clonotypes by the size of the smaller repertoire. Richness of each repertoire was evaluated using RTK rarefaction, the Chao1 estimator, and Recon v2.1 estimates of unobserved clonotypes. OLGA was used to compute generation probabilities for all TCRbeta clonotypes that the gDNA method yielded from a handful of donors. The clones in this table, taken by TCRdb from immuneACCESS, are in-frame only. Not every clone is retained; where verified, under half of the shortfall comes from an unresolved V gene, and the cause of the rest is unknown. D and trimming were read from the DNA, whereas the V and J calls and clone size are those reported in that table. This sample comprises about 770,000 clones, just under 75% of them detected only once. The ten largest clones represent more than 1.5% of the sample.

Points the paper makes about the study in general: Because the study included a small number of donors, the genetic and exposure-history diversity represented was limited. Sampling was restricted to blood, and TCR repertoires in tissues likely differ from the TCR repertoires found in blood. Incomplete sequencing was indicated by rarefaction of sorted-subset datasets, despite the large sequencing depth. Estimated clonotype richness was generally larger for naive than for memory subsets. Around 5% of naive CD4, around 3.6% of naive CD8, roughly 2.5% of memory CD4, and about 0.4% of memory CD8 clonotypes were shared across a few donors. Based on pairwise subsampling, the degree of clonotype sharing among donors was expected to be affected by sequencing depth. Higher generation probabilities were observed for clonotypes shared by all four sorted-subset donors than for non-shared clonotypes.

The donors were healthy, HIV-negative adults with no recently reported acute infections or vaccinations. Only Caucasian adults living in Nashville, Tennessee, USA were represented among the donors. CD4+ T cells were enriched through magnetic negative selection, after which naive cells were positively selected on CD45RA and the remaining negative fraction served as the memory subset. After blood collection by leukapheresis, PBMCs were isolated using Ficoll-Histopaque density gradient centrifugation and then cryopreserved in the vapor phase of liquid nitrogen. Analytical flow cytometry was used to check the purity and quantity of every magnetically sorted T cell population. Genomic DNA was isolated from each sorted fraction and quantified by UV absorbance on a Nanodrop 2000c.

Recombination connected TRBV5-1 to TRBJ2-3; TRBD2 matches 8 bases in the middle. This TCR derives from a woman in her thirties in good health. Input material: memory CD4+ T cells sorted from blood. The cell subset or site label for this specimen denotes: CD45RA-negative fraction. CDR3 region: CASRLAAGGSTDTQYF. The DNA sequence is as follows: TGCGCCAGCAGGCTCGCGGCGGGAGGTAGCACAGATACGCAGTATTTT.